What follows are 9 T cell receptor beta chains derived from one specimen sequenced in a study of CXCR3-negative and CXCR3-positive naive CD8 T cells. UMI-tagged TRB cDNA libraries were built via 5' RACE. Following a re-call of the 5' RACE reads, TCRdb has one entry per CDR3 protein and lacks DNA. Across under 25,000 distinct CDR3 sequences, the top ten clones capture about 18% of the sample. Source material: memory CD8+ T cells from blood. The source is a human donor in good health. Some clones in this sample may be carry-over from other donors' samples.

The rearrangement uses TRBV3-1 and TRBJ2-1; the TRBD2 assignment by TCRdb is unverifiable without DNA. The CDR3 spans 15 residues. Germline CDR1 is LGHDT and CDR2 is YNNKEL (reference sequence). The CDR3 loop is CASSHQSGGRDEQFF.

V gene TRBV14 combines with J gene TRBJ2-1; the TCRdb call, TRBD2, lacks DNA for checking. CDR3 length: 17 amino acids. Germline V gene lookup returns CDR1 SGHDN and CDR2 FVKESK. The CDR3 protein is CASSPLGSGSHNNEQFF.

The chain links TRBV28 to TRBJ1-1. Per germline, CDR1 MDHEN and CDR2 SYDVKM. The CDR3 has 16 amino acids. The chain's CDR3 is CASSSNGLAQNTEAFF.

The rearrangement links TRBV28 to TRBJ2-7. This CDR3 comprises 12 residues. Germline loops: CDR1 MDHEN, CDR2 SYDVKM. The CDR3 region is CASSFAGYEQYF.

The genes are TRBV6-5 and TRBJ1-1. Germline assignment: CDR1 MNHEY and CDR2 SVGAGI. The CDR3 runs to 15 residues. CDR3 residues: CASSYWRPKDTEAFF.

The chain uses TRBV6-4 and TRBJ2-3; with no DNA, the TCRdb D assignment of TRBD2 cannot be verified. The CDR3 totals 18 residues. Germline V gene sequence: CDR1 MRHNA, CDR2 SNTAGT. The CDR3 is CASSELAGTPGSTDTQYF.

V usage is TRBV20-1 and J usage is TRBJ2-1. This CDR3 spans 13 amino acids. Germline V gene data show CDR1 as DFQATT and CDR2 as SNEGSKA (reference sequence). CDR3 residues: CSARDLSGNEQFF.

This chain connects TRBV7-9 to TRBJ1-2. Germline CDR1 and CDR2: SEHNR and FQNEAQ (reference sequence). This CDR3 spans 17 amino acids. The CDR3: CASSFPRGTSANYGYTF.

CDR3 sequence reads: CSVEGGAYGYTF. The V gene is TRBV29-1, the J gene TRBJ1-2; the D gene TCRdb calls, TRBD1, cannot be checked with no DNA. Per germline, CDR1 SQVTM and CDR2 ANQGSEA. The CDR3 has 12 residues.